This T cell receptor beta chain was identified in a study of cytomegalovirus exposure and HLA in healthy donors. Overall study findings and caveats: TCR beta V segments were, for the most part, productive about 87% or about 30% of the time in an earlier analysis. Serostatus for CMV was the only available immune exposure information. A further, later analysis showed that HLA-associated TCR beta chains (compared with equally common others) were more clonally expanded.

The PCR contained 60 Vbeta and 13 Jbeta primers. Assay used: immunoSEQ multiplex PCR; TCRdb lists only in-frame clones, some missing. The sample holds around 150,000 clones; roughly three quarters are singletons and the top ten take 7% to 7.5%. Concerning this clone itself: What it binds is unknown.

Trimming removed 2 bases from V and 4 bases from J; junction bases left unmatched: 14. CDR1 SGHNT and CDR2 YYREEE come from the germline V gene (reference sequence). The CDR3 loop spans 19 amino acids. Sample: PBMCs. The sequence was obtained from a man aged 35 to 55 in good health and CMV-seropositive. V gene TRBV5-4 combines with J gene TRBJ2-2; TRBD2 aligns across 10 bases. CDR3 in amino acids: CASSFPGLAGASGTGELFF. As DNA, the CDR3 is TGTGCCAGCAGCTTCCCGGGGCTAGCGGGGGCCAGCGGCACCGGGGAGCTGTTTTTT.